This passage covers 5 T cell receptor beta chains from one sample sequenced in a study of identical twins (dated by TCRdb to about 2016). The receptor library was made with 5' RACE. Sequencer: Illumina HiSeq 2000. TCRdb applied fastp at Q25 and MiXCR to the public reads, then kept only in-frame beta chains. Rows are combined by CDR3 protein, so each entry shows the most common genes and DNA. A total of approximately 700,000 distinct CDR3 sequences appear in this sample, approximately 18% of them only once. The top ten constitute 10% to 15% of the sample. The sample also formed part of further work on T cells expressing NK-cell markers.

What was sequenced was PBMCs. The receptors shown here come from a woman aged 18-30 years in good health.

This clonotype appeared a few times. The chain carries TRBV20-1 and TRBJ2-3; D not resolved. Trimming shortened V by 4 bases and J by 1 base, and 6 bases separated the two germline ends. CDR1 and CDR2 from the germline V gene are DFQATT and SNEGSKA (reference sequence). CDR3 length: 12 residues. CDR3 region: CSAIFGTDTQYF. CDR3 sequence (DNA): TGCAGTGCTATATTCGGCACAGATACGCAGTATTTT.

The V gene is TRBV30, the J gene TRBJ2-1, with no clear D. The ends were cut back, 0 bases at V and 10 bases at J, with 16 bases in the middle. CDR3 length equals 14 residues. Germline V gene lookup returns CDR1 GTSNPN and CDR2 SVGIG (reference sequence). The CDR3 DNA sequence: TGTGCCTGGAGTGTTGACCTCACTTTTTGGGAGCAGTTCTTC. Encoded protein: CAWSVDLTFWEQFF.

This clonotype has just a few counts. The chain links TRBV20-1 to TRBJ2-7, with 8 bases matching TRBD2. After removal of 5 bases from V and 5 bases from J, the junction contained 8 bases not matched to a gene. CDR1 is DFQATT and CDR2 is SNEGSKA in the germline V gene (reference sequence). There are 13 residues in the CDR3. CDR3 loop: CSAAGREAHEQYF. The CDR3 DNA reads TGCAGTGCTGCGGGGCGGGAGGCCCACGAGCAGTACTTC.

The chain couples TRBV30 to TRBJ2-5; D possibly corresponds to TRBD1 (5 bases). Germline CDR1 reads GTSNPN; CDR2 reads SVGIG (reference sequence). The CDR3 spans 14 residues. V gave up 3 bases and J gave up 2 bases, with 13 bases separating them. This CDR3 is CAWRMWKGQETQYF. The CDR3 DNA reads TGTGCCTGGAGAATGTGGAAGGGGCAAGAGACCCAGTACTTC.

This clonotype was detected a few times. The V gene is TRBV20-1, the J gene TRBJ1-4; maybe TRBD1 (5 bases). The V gene lost 0 bases and the J gene lost 8 bases, with 22 bases spanning the gap. Germline V gives CDR1 DFQATT, CDR2 SNEGSKA (reference sequence). The CDR3 has 17 amino acids. The CDR3 DNA reads as TGCAGTGCTAGAGATCGAGGGCAGGGACGTTCCCAGGAAAAACTGTTTTTT. This encodes CSARDRGQGRSQEKLFF.